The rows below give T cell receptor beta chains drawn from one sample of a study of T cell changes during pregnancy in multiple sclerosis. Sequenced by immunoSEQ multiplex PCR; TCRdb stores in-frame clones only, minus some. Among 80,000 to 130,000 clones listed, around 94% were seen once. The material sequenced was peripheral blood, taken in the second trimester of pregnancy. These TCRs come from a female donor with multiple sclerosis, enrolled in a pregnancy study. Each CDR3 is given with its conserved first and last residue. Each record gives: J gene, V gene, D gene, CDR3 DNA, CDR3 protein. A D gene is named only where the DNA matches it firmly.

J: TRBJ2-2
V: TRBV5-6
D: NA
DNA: TGTGCCAGCAGCTTGGTCCCCCTCGGGGTAAACACCGGGGAGCTGTTTTTT
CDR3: CASSLVPLGVNTGELFF

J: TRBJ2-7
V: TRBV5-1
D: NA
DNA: TGCGCCAGCAGCTTGCCCAGCTACGAGCAGTACTTC
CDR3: CASSLPSYEQYF

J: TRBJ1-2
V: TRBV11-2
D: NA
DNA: TGTGCCAGCAGTGGGCGGGGGGGGCTCGGGGACTATGGCTACACCTTC
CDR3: CASSGRGGLGDYGYTF

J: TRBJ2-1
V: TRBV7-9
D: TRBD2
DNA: TGTGCCAGCAGCTTAGCTCTCGGTAGCGGGAGGCATGAGCAGTTCTTC
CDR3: CASSLALGSGRHEQFF

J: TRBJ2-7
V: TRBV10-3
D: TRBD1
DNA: TGTGCCATCAGTGTGGACAGGGACTACGAGCAGTACTTC
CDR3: CAISVDRDYEQYF

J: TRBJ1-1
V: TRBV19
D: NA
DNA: TGTGCCAGTAGTACTGGACAGCCGAACACTGAAGCTTTCTTT
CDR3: CASSTGQPNTEAFF

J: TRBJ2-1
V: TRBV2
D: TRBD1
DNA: TGTGCCAGCAGTCCCATGACAGGGGCCTACAATGAGCAGTTCTTC
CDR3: CASSPMTGAYNEQFF

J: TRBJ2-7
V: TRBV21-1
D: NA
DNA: TGTGCCAGCCATGGACAGGGAGAGGACGAGCAGTACTTC
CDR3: CASHGQGEDEQYF

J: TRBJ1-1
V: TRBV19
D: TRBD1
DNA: TGTGCCAGTAGGAGACAGGGGGAGAACACTGAAGCTTTCTTT
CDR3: CASRRQGENTEAFF

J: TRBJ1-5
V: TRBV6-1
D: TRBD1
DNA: TGTGCCAGCAGTGAGTCAGGGGGCGGCAATCAGCCCCAGCATTTT
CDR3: CASSESGGGNQPQHF

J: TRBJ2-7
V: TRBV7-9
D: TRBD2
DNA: TGTGCCAGCAGCCCCGGACTAGCGGGAGTTGAGCAGTACTTC
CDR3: CASSPGLAGVEQYF

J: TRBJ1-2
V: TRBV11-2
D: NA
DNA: TGTGCCAGCAGCGAGGGAAGTTATGGCTACACCTTC
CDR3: CASSEGSYGYTF

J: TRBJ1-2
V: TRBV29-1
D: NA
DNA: TGCAGCGTTGAACCCGGACTGGGAGGCTACACCTTC
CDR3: CSVEPGLGGYTF

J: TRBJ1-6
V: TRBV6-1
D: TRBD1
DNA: TGTGCCAGCAGTGCAACTCCCGGGACAGGGTATGATATTGGTTCACCCCTCCACTTT
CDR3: CASSATPGTGYDIGSPLHF

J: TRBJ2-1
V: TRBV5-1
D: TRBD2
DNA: TGCGCCAGCAGCACCCTCACTAGCGGGGGGGTGTCCTACAATGAGCAGTTCTTC
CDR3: CASSTLTSGGVSYNEQFF

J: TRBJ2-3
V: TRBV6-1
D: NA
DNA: TGTGCCAGCAGTCCGGGACTCCTCCCCACAGATACGCAGTATTTT
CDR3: CASSPGLLPTDTQYF

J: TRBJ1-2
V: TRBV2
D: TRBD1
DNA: TGTGCCAGTGGACAGGGAGTCAACTATGGCTACACCTTC
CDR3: CASGQGVNYGYTF

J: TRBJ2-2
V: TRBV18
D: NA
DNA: TGTGCCAGCTCAGAAAATGGACAAAACACCGGGGAGCTGTTTTTT
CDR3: CASSENGQNTGELFF

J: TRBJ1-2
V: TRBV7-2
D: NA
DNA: TGTGCCAGCAGCCGCGGCGTGAACTATGGCTACACCTTC
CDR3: CASSRGVNYGYTF

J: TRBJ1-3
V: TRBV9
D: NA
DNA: TGTGCCAGCAGCGTAGGGGAGAGCTCTGGAAACACCATATATTTT
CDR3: CASSVGESSGNTIYF